Each of the 3 T cell receptor beta chains below was sequenced from the same sample in a study of Graves' ophthalmopathy and Graves' hyperthyroidism. Amplified TCR beta CDR3 regions were obtained using RNA transcripts as template. HTBI-primed RT-PCR formed the first round, and a multiplex PCR formed the second. TCRdb analysed the multiplex PCR reads with MiXCR anew, one entry per CDR3 protein. This sample yields 650,000 to 900,000 distinct CDR3 sequences, of which approximately 40% are seen a single time; less than 55% belongs to the top ten. Source material: peripheral blood. All receptors derive from an adult man with Graves' ophthalmopathy.

The chain is built from TRBV6-6 and TRBJ2-2; 10 bases map to TRBD2. With 8 bases clipped from V and 3 bases from J, the junction kept 9 bases outside the gene matches. The V gene's germline CDR1 is MNHNY and CDR2 SVGAGI (reference sequence). This CDR3 is built from 16 residues. The DNA for the CDR3 is TGTGCCAGCGGCCGACTAGCGGGTCTGTACACCGGGGAGCTGTTTTTT. It encodes CASGRLAGLYTGELFF.

This clonotype came up many times. The chain couples TRBV29-1 to TRBJ2-5; D tentatively reads TRBD1 or TRBD2 (5 bases each). Germline lookup yields CDR1 SQVTM and CDR2 ANQGSEA. The CDR3 contains 15 residues. Trimming removed 4 bases at V and 5 bases at J, with 20 bases between. The CDR3 DNA sequence: TGCAGCGTTGCCAGGACCAAAGGGACGTGGGAGACCCAGTACTTC. Amino acids: CSVARTKGTWETQYF.

The sample holds many counts of this clonotype. The rearrangement uses TRBV7-9 and TRBJ2-5, with D tentatively TRBD1 (6 bases). Germline CDR1 SEHNR, CDR2 FQNEAQ (reference sequence). The germline V and J ends were trimmed by 0 bases and 6 bases, with 11 bases remaining between them. This CDR3 has 14 amino acids. This chain's CDR3 is CASSLASRGQTQYF. The CDR3 nucleotides read TGTGCCAGCAGCTTAGCCAGCAGGGGACAGACCCAGTACTTC.